This T cell receptor beta chain was profiled in a study of cytomegalovirus exposure and HLA in healthy donors. General study findings and limits: Researchers counted approximately 160 TCR beta chains as cytomegalovirus-associated.

Trimming took 4 bases from V and 8 from J, leaving 9 bases between them. The CDR3 covers 12 residues. Per the germline V gene, CDR1 is SGHTA and CDR2 is FQGNSA. Libraries were prepared by immunoSEQ multiplex PCR; TCRdb keeps only in-frame clonotypes and omits some of them. Here the sample spans roughly 60,000 clones, roughly 94% being singletons. About this clone itself: Its target is unknown.

This TCR came from a woman aged 18-35 years in good health and CMV-seropositive. The chain recombines TRBV7-2 with TRBJ2-1; TRBD2 is a possible D gene (6 bases). Sequenced sample: PBMCs. In DNA, the CDR3 is TGTGCCAGCAGCTGGAGGGCCCATGAGCAGTTCTTC. This gives the protein CASSWRAHEQFF. Combining the CDR3 with reference TRBV7-2 and TRBJ2-1 gives the whole variable domain GAGVSQSPSNKVTEKGKDVELRCDPISGHTALYWYRQSLGQGLEFLIYFQGNSAPDKSGLPSDRFSAERTGGSVSTLTIQRTQQEDSAVYLCASSWRAHEQFFGPGTRLTVL.